This T cell receptor beta chain was found in a study of OX40 agonist ivuxolimab in advanced cancers. As concerns this clone: Germline is not matched at one junction end, which may reflect a read error. At the DNA level, this CDR3 is encoded by other sequences in the same sample as well.

Generated by immunoSEQ multiplex PCR, the TCRdb table keeps only in-frame clones and is missing some. The sample yields tens of thousands of clones, 75% to 85% seen once. Germline assignment: CDR1 MNHEY and CDR2 SVGAGI. The CDR3 sequence is 15 residues long. The chain has TRBV6-5 and TRBJ2-7; the D gene is possibly TRBD2 (6 bases). The TCR sequence derives from an adult with an advanced solid tumor such as melanoma, head and neck, liver or kidney cancer. Specimen: CD4+ or CD8+ T cells sorted from blood, collected in a trial of the OX40 agonist ivuxolimab. CDR3 sequence (DNA): TGTGCCAGCAGCTCCCCTAGGAGGGCCGGATACGAGCAGTATTTC. Its translation: CASSSPRRAGYEQYF.